The clone carrying this TCR beta chain was recorded many times. Unique molecular identifiers were incorporated during preparation of the TCRbeta library. TCRdb reprocessed the PCR reads via MiXCR and lists one record per CDR3 protein. The sample has around 600,000 distinct CDR3 sequences, around 16% seen once. This sample was included in a study of T-cell reconstitution after alpha-beta-depleted transplantation in children. This CDR3 spans 15 amino acids. The germline V gene has CDR1 DFQATT and CDR2 SNEGSKA (reference sequence). The V gene lost 5 bases and the J gene lost 4 bases, with 21 bases spanning the gap.

The V call is TRBV20-1, the J call TRBJ2-7, with D tentatively TRBD1 (5 bases). The sample here was PBMCs from the stem cell graft donor, taken from the stem cell graft. The TCR originated in a human donor who donated a stem cell graft to a child with acute myeloid leukemia. The chain's CDR3 is CSAPVGQGYSYEQYV. The CDR3 bases are TGCAGTGCTCCCGTCGGGCAGGGTTACTCGTACGAGCAGTACGTC.